The 26 T cell receptor beta chains listed next were all sequenced from one sample in a study of post-analysis software for immune sequencing data. Study-wide findings and caveats: Controls had lower frequencies than patients of 4 or 5 TRBV segments, which included TRBV5-6, TRBV5-1 and TRBV20-1.

Their antigens are not known. Built from TCR beta cDNA, the libraries had unique molecular identifiers in them. TCRdb recomputed calls from the PCR reads with MiXCR, one row per CDR3 protein. The table lists 650,000 to 900,000 distinct CDR3 sequences, 40% to 55% of them singletons. Material for sequencing was blood. These receptors came from a girl aged 10-17 years with multiple sclerosis.

The V gene is TRBV4-1, the J gene TRBJ2-1, with 8 bases identical to TRBD2. The CDR3 totals 18 residues. With 0 bases clipped from V and 5 bases from J, the junction kept 12 bases outside the gene matches. Per the germline V gene, CDR1 is MGHRA and CDR2 is YSYEKL. The CDR3 coding sequence is TGCGCCAGCAGCCAAGATCCCGGGGGGGACGGAAAAAACAATGAGCAGTTCTTC. Translation gives CASSQDPGGDGKNNEQFF.

This clonotype came up a few times. V is TRBV5-1 and J is TRBJ2-7; D may be TRBD2 (5 bases). V was shortened by 4 bases and J by 5 bases, with 16 bases between the two germline ends. The CDR3 contains 14 residues. Germline V gene sequence: CDR1 SGHRS, CDR2 YFSETQ. This CDR3 reads CASSGLGFNDEQYF. CDR3 in DNA: TGCGCCAGCAGCGGACTGGGATTTAACGACGAGCAGTACTTC.

This clonotype was seen at least ten times. The chain is built from TRBV7-3 and TRBJ2-3, with TRBD2 as a possible D gene (5 bases). Germline loops: CDR1 SGHTA, CDR2 FQGTGA. V lost 1 base to trimming and J lost 5 bases, with 13 bases between them. The CDR3 consists of 15 residues. The CDR3 sequence: CASSLNGGWGDTQYF. CDR3 nucleotides: TGTGCCAGCAGCTTAAATGGAGGATGGGGAGATACGCAGTATTTT.

The rearrangement links TRBV6-5 to TRBJ2-7, with 9 positions matching TRBD1. Germline assignment: CDR1 MNHEY and CDR2 SVGAGI. The CDR3 extends over 15 amino acids. V lost 7 bases, J lost 6 bases, and 13 bases stayed unmatched. The CDR3 DNA reads as TGTGCCAGCACTTATTCCCCCGGACAGGGGATCGAGCAGTACTTC. This gives the protein CASTYSPGQGIEQYF.

This clonotype was seen a handful of times. The chain is built from TRBV4-1 and TRBJ1-1; D unclear. Germline V gene data show CDR1 as MGHRA and CDR2 as YSYEKL. CDR3 length: 18 residues. Trimming took off 0 bases at V and 1 base at J, with 18 bases between the two ends. CDR3 residues: CASSQEPSAGPPNTEAFF. As DNA, the CDR3 is TGCGCCAGCAGCCAAGAACCGTCGGCGGGCCCCCCGAACACTGAAGCTTTCTTT.

The J gene is TRBJ2-3, the V gene TRBV27; 7 bases align to TRBD2. The CDR3 has 16 amino acids. J lost 1 base, V lost 0 bases, and 4 bases had no gene match. Germline V gene data show CDR1 as MNHEY and CDR2 as SMNVEV (reference sequence). As DNA, the CDR3 is TGTGCCAGCAGTTTATCGGGACTATCGCGCACAGATACGCAGTATTTT. Protein product: CASSLSGLSRTDTQYF.

The chain uses TRBV27 and TRBJ2-7; D is uncertain. Looked up from germline, CDR1 is MNHEY and CDR2 is SMNVEV (reference sequence). V was clipped by 6 bases and J by 0 bases, with 18 bases between them. The CDR3 is made up of 16 amino acids. CDR3 DNA: TGTGCCAGCAGCCTCTCGCGGAGTGCTACCTCCTACGAGCAGTACTTC. Translation: CASSLSRSATSYEQYF.

V usage is TRBV12-5 and J usage is TRBJ2-1; 10 bases line up with TRBD2. Per germline, CDR1 LGHNT and CDR2 FRNRAP. The CDR3 covers 17 residues. V was pared by 3 bases and J by 8 bases, with 13 bases of the junction left unmatched. The CDR3 sequence is CASGFEPSSGSYDEQFF. In DNA form, the CDR3 reads TGTGCTAGTGGTTTCGAGCCCTCTAGCGGGAGCTATGATGAGCAGTTCTTC. The full variable domain, in which reference TRBV12-5 and TRBJ2-1 provide the parts outside the CDR3, is DARVTQTPRHKVTEMGQEVTMRCQPILGHNTVFWYRQTMMQGLELLAYFRNRAPLDDSGMPKDRFSAEMPDATLATLKIQPSEPRDSAVYFCASGFEPSSGSYDEQFFGPGTRLTVL.

The V gene is TRBV7-9, the J gene TRBJ2-4, with 7 positions matching TRBD2. This CDR3 is built from 12 residues. V lost 4 bases and J lost 15; bases outside the gene matches: 9. The germline V gene encodes CDR1 SEHNR and CDR2 FQNEAQ (reference sequence). The CDR3 DNA reads as TGTGCCAGCAGCTCGGGCGGGAGCATCTGGTACTTC. Protein: CASSSGGSIWYF.

The chain couples TRBV3-1 to TRBJ2-3, with 7 bases that match TRBD2. This CDR3 region has 16 residues. The germline gives CDR1 LGHDT, CDR2 YNNKEL (reference sequence). Trimming took 1 base from V and 6 from J; bases not matched to a gene: 10. CDR3 region: CASSQGLQLATDTQYF. The CDR3 DNA is TGTGCCAGCAGCCAAGGCCTCCAACTAGCGACCGATACGCAGTATTTT.

The rearrangement uses TRBV12-3 or TRBV12-4 and TRBJ1-1; no firm D call. The CDR3 runs 11 residues. V was trimmed by 3 bases and J by 7 bases, leaving 6 bases between them. The CDR3 spells CASSFEVEAFF. CDR3 coding DNA: TGTGCCAGCAGTTTTGAGGTTGAAGCTTTCTTT.

This clonotype showed up just a few times. The chain combines TRBV29-1 with TRBJ2-5, with D uncertain. The CDR3 has 14 amino acids. CDR1 is SQVTM and CDR2 is ANQGSEA in the germline V gene. Trimming cost V 2 bases and J 5 bases, with 15 bases left between them. CDR3 in DNA: TGCAGCGTTGAACCCCAAAAGGGCTTGGAGACCCAGTACTTC. It specifies CSVEPQKGLETQYF.

This clonotype was seen only once. The CDR3 reads CASRLASGNEQYF. The CDR3, as DNA: TGTGCCAGCAGACTAGCGAGTGGGAACGAGCAGTACTTC. The chain couples TRBV6-1 to TRBJ2-7, with 7 positions matching TRBD2. In germline, CDR1 is MNHNS, CDR2 SASEGT. V gave up 6 bases and J gave up 5 bases; unmatched junction bases: 7. The CDR3 has 13 amino acids.

The chain joins TRBV20-1 to TRBJ1-2, with TRBD1 identical over 10 bases. V shed 6 bases and J 8 bases; nucleotides not matched to a gene: 9. The CDR3 spans 13 residues. CDR1 is DFQATT and CDR2 is SNEGSKA in the germline V gene (reference sequence). The CDR3 reads CSAPPGQGFGYTF. The CDR3 region has the DNA TGCAGTGCGCCACCGGGACAGGGGTTCGGCTACACCTTC.

There are a few counts of this clonotype. This chain joins TRBV6-1 and TRBJ1-2; no clear D. The ends were cut back, 2 bases at V and 5 bases at J, with 15 bases in the middle. Germline V lookup: CDR1 MNHNS, CDR2 SASEGT. The CDR3 is 15 residues long. The CDR3 DNA sequence: TGTGCCAGCAGTGAATCATTAACGGCGGGTTATGGCTACACCTTC. Encoded protein: CASSESLTAGYGYTF.

The chain has TRBV6-5 and TRBJ2-7; D ambiguous. This CDR3 contains 13 residues. Germline-derived CDR1 and CDR2 are MNHEY and SVGAGI. The ends were cut back, 5 bases at V and 4 bases at J, with 12 bases in the middle. The CDR3 region has the DNA TGTGCCAGCAGTAAAGGAGTGGAGTACGAGCAGTACTTC. Translation: CASSKGVEYEQYF.

Of note for this clonotype: This may be a read error, as it is one base from a much larger clone. The genes are TRBV4-2 and TRBJ2-7; no reliable D call. The end of the DNA aligns better with TRBJ2-5, so the J call may be wrong. In germline, CDR1 is LGHNA, CDR2 YNFKEQ. This CDR3 is built from 13 residues. The chain's CDR3 is CASSQDPEETQYF. The CDR3 DNA reads as TGTGCCAGCAGCCAAGATCCCGAAGAGACCCAGTACTTC.

This sequence joins TRBV14 and TRBJ2-3; 9 positions agree with TRBD2. V lost 0 bases to trimming and J lost 0 bases; unmatched junction nucleotides: 7. This CDR3 is built from 18 residues. CDR1 is SGHDN, CDR2 FVKESK, per germline. CDR3 region: CASSQDGASGASTDTQYF. The CDR3 DNA reads TGTGCCAGCAGCCAAGATGGGGCTAGCGGGGCTAGCACAGATACGCAGTATTTT.

V usage is TRBV24-1 and J usage is TRBJ2-1; D is perhaps TRBD1 (5 bases). V dropped 4 bases and J dropped 4 bases, with 10 bases sitting between them. Germline V gene sequence: CDR1 KGHDR, CDR2 SFDVKD. The CDR3 has 14 amino acids. The DNA of the CDR3 is TGTGCCACCAGTGAGGCAGGGCCTTACAATGAGCAGTTCTTC. This codes for CATSEAGPYNEQFF.

In its sample, this clonotype was seen a few times. V is TRBV5-4 and J is TRBJ2-1; 7 bases line up with TRBD2. Per germline, CDR1 SGHNT and CDR2 YYREEE (reference sequence). The CDR3 extends over 18 amino acids. The junction had 15 bases not matched to a gene; V was cut back by 2 bases and J by 4 bases. In DNA form, the CDR3 reads TGTGCCAGCAGCTTCAAGTTATCCCGACTGCGGGGGTACAATGAGCAGTTCTTC. This gives the protein CASSFKLSRLRGYNEQFF.

V usage is TRBV29-1 and J usage is TRBJ2-7, with TRBD2 matching 14 bases. The CDR3 has 16 amino acids. Per germline, CDR1 SQVTM and CDR2 ANQGSEA. After removal of 6 bases from V and 4 bases from J, the junction contained 11 bases not matched to a gene. CDR3 DNA sequence: TGCAGCGTGAGGGGGGGACTAGCGGGAGCTGGGTACGAGCAGTACTTC. This sequence encodes CSVRGGLAGAGYEQYF.

The genes are TRBV29-1 and TRBJ2-1; 8 bases agree with TRBD2. The V gene end was trimmed by 3 bases and the J gene end by 7 bases; junction bases not matched to a gene: 5. The CDR3 has 13 amino acids. CDR1 SQVTM and CDR2 ANQGSEA come from the germline V gene. This CDR3 is CSVEGLAGNEQFF. CDR3 coding DNA: TGCAGCGTTGAGGGGCTAGCGGGTAATGAGCAGTTCTTC.

This chain links TRBV29-1 with TRBJ1-1, with D possibly TRBD1 on 5 matching bases. V was clipped by 7 bases and J by 7 bases, with 19 bases between them. The CDR3 length is 13 residues. Germline CDR1 and CDR2: SQVTM and ANQGSEA. In nucleotides, the CDR3 is TGCAGCGCTGGGACTGCCTTGATCGATGAAGCTTTCTTT. This codes for CSAGTALIDEAFF.

The chain recombines TRBV20-1 with TRBJ2-1, with D possibly being TRBD2 (6 bases). Looked up from germline, CDR1 is DFQATT and CDR2 is SNEGSKA (reference sequence). Trimming took off 3 bases at V and 2 bases at J, with 14 bases between the two ends. This CDR3 contains 15 residues. The CDR3 DNA is TGCAGTGCTAGCCTCCTAGCGCTTACCTACAATGAGCAGTTCTTC. The encoded protein is CSASLLALTYNEQFF.

This sequence joins TRBV7-6 and TRBJ2-1; no clear D gene. CDR3 length: 13 residues. The V gene lost 5 bases and the J gene lost 10 bases, with 15 bases spanning the gap. Per the germline V gene, CDR1 is SGHVS and CDR2 is FNYEAQ. The CDR3 reads CASSLSLVYEQFF. For the CDR3, the DNA is TGTGCCAGCAGCCTATCTCTAGTGTACGAGCAGTTCTTC.

The chain employs TRBV20-1 and TRBJ2-3, with D possibly being TRBD2 (5 bases). CDR3 length equals 15 residues. The germline V and J ends were trimmed by 0 bases and 4 bases, with 14 bases remaining between them. Germline V gene data show CDR1 as DFQATT and CDR2 as SNEGSKA (reference sequence). This CDR3 reads CSAREYRDNSDTQYF. As DNA, the CDR3 is TGCAGTGCTAGAGAGTACCGGGATAACTCAGATACGCAGTATTTT.